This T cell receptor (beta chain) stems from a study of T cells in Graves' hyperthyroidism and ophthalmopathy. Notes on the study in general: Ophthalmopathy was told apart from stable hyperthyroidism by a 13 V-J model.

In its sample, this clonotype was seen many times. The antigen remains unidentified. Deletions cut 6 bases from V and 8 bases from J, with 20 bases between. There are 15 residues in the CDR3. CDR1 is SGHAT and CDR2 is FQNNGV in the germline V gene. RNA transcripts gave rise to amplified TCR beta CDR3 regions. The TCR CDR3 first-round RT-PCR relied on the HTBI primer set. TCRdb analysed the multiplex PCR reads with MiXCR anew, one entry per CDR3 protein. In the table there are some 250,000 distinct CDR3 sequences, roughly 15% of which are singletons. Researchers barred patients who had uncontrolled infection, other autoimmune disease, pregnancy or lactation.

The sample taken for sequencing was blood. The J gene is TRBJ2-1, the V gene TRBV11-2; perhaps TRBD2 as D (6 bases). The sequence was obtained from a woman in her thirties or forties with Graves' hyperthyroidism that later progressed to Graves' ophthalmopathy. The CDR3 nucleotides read TGTGCCAGCAGTGACTCAAACTTAGCGGTCCATGAGCAGTTCTTC. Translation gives CASSDSNLAVHEQFF.